This T cell receptor beta chain appears in the sequencing data of a study of blood T cell repertoires in COVID-19. Across the study: The origin of the acute and convalescent COVID-19 samples was the United States, Italy and Spain.

Authors' methods: For nucleated cells, counts were estimated from reference gene primer amplification. Sequencing was performed with immunoSEQ multiplex PCR; in TCRdb, only in-frame clones are kept and a portion is missing. Clone size and V and J calls were adopted from that table, with D and trimming inferred from the DNA. The profile shows 250,000 or so clones, approximately 86% of them singletons. Two negative PCRs, clearance, or symptom resolution had been documented for recovered Cohort 3 donors. Germline loops: CDR1 MNHEY, CDR2 SVGAGI. The length of the CDR3 is 11 residues. The V and J ends lost 4 bases and 3 bases respectively, with 4 bases between them.

Sequences were obtained from PBMCs or T cells enriched from blood (not recorded which). The V call is TRBV6-5, the J call TRBJ2-7; D is ambiguous. This clonotype was obtained from a woman in her late teens or twenties who had recovered from COVID-19. The CDR3 protein is CASSFLYEQYF. CDR3 nucleotide sequence: TGTGCCAGCAGTTTCCTCTACGAGCAGTACTTC.